This TCR beta chain was recorded in a study of blood T cell repertoires in COVID-19. Germline loops: CDR1 WSHSY, CDR2 SAAADI. The CDR3 sequence is 15 residues long. Trimming cost V 0 bases and J 6 bases; bases outside gene matches: 4. Seattle participants joined during active infection and were tracked over time. Libraries were prepared by immunoSEQ multiplex PCR; TCRdb keeps only in-frame clonotypes and omits some of them. The sample lists some 290,000 clones, roughly 91% occurring once. V and J are TRBV10-2 and TRBJ1-5; 8 nucleotides match TRBD1. Material for sequencing was peripheral blood. This receptor was obtained from a woman aged 25 to 45 with COVID-19, enrolled during active disease. The CDR3 nucleotides read TGCGCCAGCAGTGAGTCCGGGACAGGAGGTCAGCCCCAGCATTTT. Its protein is CASSESGTGGQPQHF.